This paragraph reports one T cell receptor (beta chain). In the original analysis: Estimation of nucleated cell counts relied on the amplification of reference gene primers. Using immunoSEQ multiplex PCR, the repertoire was profiled, and TCRdb retains in-frame clones only, with some absent. V, J and clone size reflect that table, while D and trimming were determined from the DNA. The sample consists of around 60,000 clones, around 77% of them appearing once. While infection was still active, Seattle patients were enrolled and then followed longitudinally. These data are taken from a study of blood T cell repertoires in COVID-19. At the level of the study: Samples representing acute and convalescent COVID-19 were sourced from the United States, Italy and Spain. T cells, B-cell-depleted T cells, or PBMCs supplied cDNA or gDNA.

V was trimmed by 1 base and J by 7 bases, leaving 14 bases between them. Germline V gene sequence: CDR1 SQVTM, CDR2 ANQGSEA. This CDR3 is 14 amino acids long. The chain combines TRBV29-1 with TRBJ2-1; no clear D. Sequenced sample: peripheral blood. The receptor's source is a woman between 65 and 79 years old with COVID-19, enrolled during active disease. CDR3 nucleotides: TGCAGCGTTGAAGTGTATTGGAGTACTAATGAGCAGTTCTTC. Protein sequence: CSVEVYWSTNEQFF.